These T cell receptor beta chains were read from a single sample in a study of shared clonotypes between healthy human individuals. Clones were sequenced by immunoSEQ multiplex PCR, and TCRdb holds only the in-frame ones, with some missing. The sample shows roughly 590,000 clones, about 95% of them seen only once. Sequencing input: naive CD8+ T cells sorted from blood. The receptors come from a woman under 40 in good health. CDR3s include the opening cysteine and the closing phenylalanine or tryptophan. D genes are given only for firm matches. Clone size appears in some rows only: once, few, many, or a class for an expanded clone.

j_call,d_call,clone_size,v_call,cdr3_nt,cdr3_aa
TRBJ2-5,TRBD2,NA,TRBV5-1,TGCGCCAGCAGCTTGGAGGCGGGAGGGCCAGAGACCCAGTACTTC,CASSLEAGGPETQYF
TRBJ2-7,TRBD2,NA,TRBV6-1,TGTGCCAGCAGTGAAGAAGTAGGCGGGAGGACGTACGAGCAGTACTTC,CASSEEVGGRTYEQYF
TRBJ1-1,TRBD1,NA,TRBV7-9,TGTGCCAGCAGCCCCGGGACAGGGGGCAAAATAACTGAAGCTTTCTTT,CASSPGTGGKITEAFF
TRBJ2-1,TRBD1,NA,TRBV5-6,TGTGCCAGCAGCAAGGACAGGGCTGATGAGCAGTTCTTC,CASSKDRADEQFF
TRBJ1-5,NA,NA,TRBV28,TGTGCCAGCAATCGACAGGAAAATCAGCCCCAGCATTTT,CASNRQENQPQHF
TRBJ2-7,TRBD1,NA,TRBV29-1,TGCAGCGCCTACTTAGGGACAGGTCAAGGAAACTACGAGCAGTACTTC,CSAYLGTGQGNYEQYF
TRBJ2-2,TRBD1,NA,TRBV6-1,TGTGCCAGCATAGCCGGGACAGGGGCCACCGGGGAGCTGTTTTTT,CASIAGTGATGELFF
TRBJ1-2,NA,NA,TRBV12-2,TGTGTACACCCCAGGGGCATAGAAGGCTACACCTTC,CVHPRGIEGYTF
TRBJ2-7,NA,NA,TRBV6-1,TGTGCCAGCAGTCAGAGGACGGAATCCTACGAGCAGTACTTC,CASSQRTESYEQYF
TRBJ2-1,TRBD2,once,TRBV4-2,TGTGCCAGCAGCCAAGCCATGGGAGGGGAGGACAATGAGCAGTTCTTC,CASSQAMGGEDNEQFF
TRBJ2-7,TRBD1,NA,TRBV28,TGTGCCAGCAGTCCTCTCTCGACAGGGCCCGAGCAGTACTTC,CASSPLSTGPEQYF
TRBJ2-7,NA,NA,TRBV28,TGTCCGCCAGCGAGAGGATCGGGGATCCCCGAGCAGTACTTC,CPPARGSGIPEQYF
TRBJ2-3,TRBD1,NA,TRBV7-3,TGTGCCAGCAGCTTAAGTGGCAGGGGGCTCACAGATACGCAGTATTTT,CASSLSGRGLTDTQYF
TRBJ2-7,NA,NA,TRBV5-1,TGCGCCAGCAGCTTGGGGGCTTCCTACGAGCAGTACTTC,CASSLGASYEQYF
TRBJ2-1,NA,NA,TRBV5-6,TGTGCCAGCAGCTTGGCCACGGGGCAGGTCGACAATGAGCAGTTCTTC,CASSLATGQVDNEQFF
TRBJ2-5,TRBD2,once,TRBV5-4,TGTGCCAGCAGCTGGAACATAGCGGGAGACGGGGAGACCCAGTACTTC,CASSWNIAGDGETQYF
TRBJ1-1,TRBD1,NA,TRBV4-2,TGTGCCAGCAGCCAAGAATCCGGGACAGTAGAAGCTTTCTTT,CASSQESGTVEAFF
TRBJ2-1,NA,NA,TRBV10-3,TGTGCCATTTTCAGCGACACCTACAATGAGCAGTTCTTC,CAIFSDTYNEQFF
TRBJ2-5,TRBD1,NA,TRBV9,TGTGCCAGCAGCCCTTCCGGGGGGACAGGGGGCCTTAAGACCCAGTACTTC,CASSPSGGTGGLKTQYF
TRBJ2-5,NA,NA,TRBV7-9,TGTGCCAGCAGCCTGGTAGGGGGACAAGAGACCCAGTACTTC,CASSLVGGQETQYF
TRBJ1-2,TRBD1,NA,TRBV19,TGTGCCAGTAGTCCCAGGACAGGGGATCCTAACTATGGCTACACCTTC,CASSPRTGDPNYGYTF
TRBJ1-1,TRBD1,NA,TRBV6-6,TGTGCCAGCGCCCAAGTATTGGGACAGGGTTCTGAAGCTTTCTTT,CASAQVLGQGSEAFF
TRBJ2-5,TRBD2,NA,TRBV11-2,TGTGCCAGCAGCTCGGGGACTAGCGGGACGATGTGGGAGACCCAGTACTTC,CASSSGTSGTMWETQYF
TRBJ1-2,TRBD1,NA,TRBV5-1,TGCGCCAGCAGCTTGTCAGGCGGGACAGGACCAAATGGCTACACCTTC,CASSLSGGTGPNGYTF
TRBJ2-7,TRBD1,NA,TRBV7-2,TGTGCCAGCAGCGGCCCCCTTTCGGGACAGGTCTCCGAGCAGTACTTC,CASSGPLSGQVSEQYF
TRBJ2-7,NA,NA,TRBV6-5,TGTGCCAGCAGTTACTCTTTCGCTGGCGAGCAGTACTTC,CASSYSFAGEQYF
TRBJ2-1,NA,once,TRBV7-9,TGTGCCAGCAGACTTGAGGGATACAATGAGCAGTTCTTC,CASRLEGYNEQFF
TRBJ1-1,NA,NA,TRBV6-1,TGTGCCAGCAGTGCCCCAGAAACCAACACTGAAGCTTTCTTT,CASSAPETNTEAFF
TRBJ2-7,NA,NA,TRBV13,TGTGCCAGCAGCTCAGCCCGGACGGTGTCCTACGAGCAGTACTTC,CASSSARTVSYEQYF
TRBJ2-1,NA,NA,TRBV27,TGTGCCAGCAGTGTGGGAGGTGGGAATGAGCAGTTCTTC,CASSVGGGNEQFF
TRBJ2-3,NA,NA,TRBV9,TGTGCCAGCAGCGGGAGCACAGATACGCAGTATTTT,CASSGSTDTQYF
TRBJ2-7,TRBD1,NA,TRBV14,TGTGCCAGCAGCCAAGCGACAGGGTGGGAGCAGTACTTC,CASSQATGWEQYF
TRBJ2-7,TRBD1,NA,TRBV6-5,TGTGCCAGCAGCGCCGGACAGGGCAGCTACGAGCAGTACTTC,CASSAGQGSYEQYF
TRBJ2-7,NA,NA,TRBV14,TGTGCCAGCAGCCAAGACAGCTACTCCTACGAGCAGTACTTC,CASSQDSYSYEQYF
TRBJ2-7,TRBD2,NA,TRBV2,TGTGCCAGCGATCAGCGGGGCCGTATAGCGACCTCCTACGAGCAGTACTTC,CASDQRGRIATSYEQYF
TRBJ2-7,NA,NA,TRBV5-8,TGTGCCAAGCGGCCCTACGAGCAGTACTTC,CAKRPYEQYF
TRBJ1-5,NA,NA,TRBV4-1,TGCGCCAGCAGCAGATACGACCGAGGCAATCAGCCCCAGCATTTT,CASSRYDRGNQPQHF
TRBJ2-7,NA,NA,TRBV6-5,TGTGCCAGCAGTTACTCAGGGGGAGCCGAGCAGTACTTC,CASSYSGGAEQYF
TRBJ2-5,NA,NA,TRBV6-1,TGTGCCAGCAGTGAAGCGGACCTGTGGGAGACCCAGTACTTC,CASSEADLWETQYF
TRBJ1-2,NA,once,TRBV13,TGTGCCAGCAGCGCAGGAGGGTTCGGCTATGGCTACACCTTC,CASSAGGFGYGYTF
TRBJ2-1,NA,NA,TRBV10-1,TGCGCCAGCAGTGAAGGGCCCGGGGACAATGAGCAGTTCTTC,CASSEGPGDNEQFF
TRBJ1-1,NA,NA,TRBV27,TGTGCCAGCAGTTTACGAGGGGGGAACACTGAAGCTTTCTTT,CASSLRGGNTEAFF
TRBJ2-7,NA,NA,TRBV6-1,TGTGCCAGCAGCACAGGGCCCGAGCAGTACTTC,CASSTGPEQYF
TRBJ2-3,TRBD2,once,TRBV7-8,TGTGCCAGCAGCCGGGCAGCGGGAGCGGCGACAGATACGCAGTATTTT,CASSRAAGAATDTQYF
TRBJ2-1,TRBD1,NA,TRBV6-6,TGTGCCAGCAGTTACGGGACAGGAAAGGACAATGAGCAGTTCTTC,CASSYGTGKDNEQFF
TRBJ2-7,TRBD2,NA,TRBV28,TGTGCCAGCAGTAGGGACTACATCTCCTACGAGCAGTACTTC,CASSRDYISYEQYF
TRBJ2-7,NA,NA,TRBV7-8,TGTGCCAGCAGCTTAAACCCCTCCTACGAGCAGTACTTC,CASSLNPSYEQYF
TRBJ2-7,TRBD1,NA,TRBV25-1,TGTGCCACCGAGGACAGGGTTAGCTACGAGCAGTACTTC,CATEDRVSYEQYF
TRBJ1-4,NA,NA,TRBV5-4,TGTGCCAGCAGCTTGGCAGGGAGTGGAGCTAATGAAAAACTGTTTTTT,CASSLAGSGANEKLFF
TRBJ2-7,NA,NA,TRBV30,TGTGCCTGGAGCGTACTCTGGGACGAGCAGTACTTC,CAWSVLWDEQYF
TRBJ2-1,TRBD2,NA,TRBV28,TGTGCCAGCAGTTCAATCACTAGCGGGAGTCTCAATGAGCAGTTCTTC,CASSSITSGSLNEQFF
TRBJ2-2,NA,NA,TRBV9,TGTGCCAGCAGTTCAGACACCGGGGAGCTGTTTTTT,CASSSDTGELFF